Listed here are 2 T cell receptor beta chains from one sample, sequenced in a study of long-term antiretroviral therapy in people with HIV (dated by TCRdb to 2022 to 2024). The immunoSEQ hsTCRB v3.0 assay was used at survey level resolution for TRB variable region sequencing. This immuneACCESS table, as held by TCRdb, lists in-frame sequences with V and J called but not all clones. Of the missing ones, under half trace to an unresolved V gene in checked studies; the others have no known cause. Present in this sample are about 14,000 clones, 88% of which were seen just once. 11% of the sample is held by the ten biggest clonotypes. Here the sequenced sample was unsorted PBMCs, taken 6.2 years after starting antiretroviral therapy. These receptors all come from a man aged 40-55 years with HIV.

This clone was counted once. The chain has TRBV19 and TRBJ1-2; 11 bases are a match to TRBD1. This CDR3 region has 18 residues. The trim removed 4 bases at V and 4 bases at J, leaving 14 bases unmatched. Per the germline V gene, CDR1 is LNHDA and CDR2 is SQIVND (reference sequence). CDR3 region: CASSTLRQPGQGVYGYTF. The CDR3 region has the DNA TGTGCCAGTAGTACACTCCGCCAACCGGGACAGGGGGTCTATGGCTACACCTTC. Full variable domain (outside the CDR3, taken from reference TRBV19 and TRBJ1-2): DGGITQSPKYLFRKEGQNVTLSCEQNLNHDAMYWYRQDPGQGLRLIYYSQIVNDFQKGDIAEGYSVSREKKESFPLTVTSAQKNPTAFYLCASSTLRQPGQGVYGYTFGSGTRLTVV.

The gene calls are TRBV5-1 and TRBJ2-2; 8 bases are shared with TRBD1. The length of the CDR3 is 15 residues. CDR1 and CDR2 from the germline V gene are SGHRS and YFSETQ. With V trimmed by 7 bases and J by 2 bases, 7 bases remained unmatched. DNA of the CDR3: TGCGCCAGCTGGTCCGGGACAGGCAACACCGGGGAGCTGTTTTTT. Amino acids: CASWSGTGNTGELFF.